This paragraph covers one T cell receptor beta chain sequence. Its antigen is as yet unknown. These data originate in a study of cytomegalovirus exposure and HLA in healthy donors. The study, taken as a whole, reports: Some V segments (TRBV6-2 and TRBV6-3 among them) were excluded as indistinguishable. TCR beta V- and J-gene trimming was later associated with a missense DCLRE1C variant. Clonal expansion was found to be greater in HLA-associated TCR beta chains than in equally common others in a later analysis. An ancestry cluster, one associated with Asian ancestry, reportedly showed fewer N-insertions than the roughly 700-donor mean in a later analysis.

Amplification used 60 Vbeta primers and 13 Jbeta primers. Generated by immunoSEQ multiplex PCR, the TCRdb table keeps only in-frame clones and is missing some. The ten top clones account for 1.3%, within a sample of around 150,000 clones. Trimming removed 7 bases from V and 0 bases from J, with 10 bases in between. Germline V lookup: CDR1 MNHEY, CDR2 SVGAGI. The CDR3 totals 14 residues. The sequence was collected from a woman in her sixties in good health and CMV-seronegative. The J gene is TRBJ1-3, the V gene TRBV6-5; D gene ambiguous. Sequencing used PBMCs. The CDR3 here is CASKTPDSGNTIYF. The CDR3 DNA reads TGTGCCAGCAAGACTCCTGACTCTGGAAACACCATATATTTT.